Given below is one TCR beta chain in context. Study processing details: Amplified reference gene primers provided the basis for estimating nucleated cell counts. Profiling relied on immunoSEQ multiplex PCR, and the TCRdb table lists in-frame clones only, not all of them. V, J and clone size are taken as reported in that table, and D and trimming were inferred from the DNA itself. The table shows approximately 140,000 clones, with approximately 89% occurring only once. Trimming cost V 4 bases and J 2 bases, with 26 bases left between them. Germline V gene data show CDR1 as LGHDT and CDR2 as YNNKEL (reference sequence). The CDR3 spans 19 residues. This specimen belongs to a study of blood T cell repertoires in COVID-19.

The source material was peripheral blood. This TCR was recovered from a man between 60 and 75 years old with active or convalescent COVID-19. V gene TRBV3-1 (or the pseudogene TRBV3-2) combines with J gene TRBJ1-2; no firm D call. CDR3: CASSPFSGRGWKENYGYTF. The CDR3 coding sequence is TGTGCCAGCAGCCCCTTCAGTGGCCGGGGATGGAAAGAAAACTATGGCTACACCTTC.